This T cell receptor beta chain is drawn from a study of beta chain features in type 1 diabetes (dated by TCRdb to about 2018). In terms of the full investigation: Patients and healthy donors did not differ in mean age, gender distribution, total cell number or subset yield. A total of 85 million to 140 million sorted cells were examined across all samples, and a strong correlation was observed between cell number per subset and RNA yield. In the study, TCRB repertoires of sorted circulating CD4+ T cell subsets from recently diagnosed type 1 diabetes patients were compared with those of matched healthy donors. Whereas all 30 or so donors provided naive and central memory subsets, regulatory and stem cell-like memory subsets were isolated from just 8 patients and roughly eight healthy donors. Study-level results and caveats: At VDJ recombination sites, type 1 diabetes patients had fewer insertions and more deleted nucleotides, which implies abnormalities in thymic rearrangement. Naive, central memory and regulatory TCRB repertoires appeared more similar among patients than among healthy donors. Type 1 diabetes patients showed a moderate but significant shortening of TCRB CDR3 length in all four CD4+ subsets. HLA sub-analyses involved small numbers of individuals, so any influence of HLA type on TCRB rearrangement remained unresolved. PCR might favor shorter templates, but patient and control samples were amplified and corrected together, so any skew would affect both groups equally. Because cDNA was sequenced instead of genomic DNA, activated cells with high expression could be over-represented, although the groups did not differ in activation or CD3 levels.

The High Capacity cDNA Reverse Transcription Kit was used to reverse transcribe all of the isolated RNA, meaning that expressed TCRB transcripts were what got sequenced. Naive, central memory and regulatory T cell samples underwent deep immunoSEQ sequencing, averaging around 4 million total reads per sample. After sorted cells were lysed in RLT buffer, RNA was extracted with DNase-treated RNeasy Micro or Mini kits, with the choice depending on cell number. Each cell subset was processed on its own to prevent cross-contamination, while patient and healthy donor samples were processed together. Using the immunoSEQ multiplex PCR, TCRB sequences were amplified from cDNA into 87-bp fragments spanning the CDR3 region. Amplicons were sequenced on the Illumina HiSeq platform. In the source study's methods: Synthetic template baselines were used to correct PCR bias computationally, reads within Hamming distance 2 were collapsed together, and singletons that could not be merged were discarded. Reads were aligned against IMGT to assign V, D and J genes, CDR3 length and insertions or deletions at six rearrangement sites. Within each subset, clonotype counts were normalized to the number of sorted cells before true diversity and Gini coefficients were calculated with the tcR R package. Repertoire sharing was quantified using the overlap coefficient calculated on TCRB nucleotide sequences. Out-of-frame TCRB sequences from naive cells were analyzed as a proxy for the pre-selection repertoire. The table comes from immuneACCESS by way of TCRdb, which keeps in-frame sequences with V and J called. Part of the clones is missing from these tables; in studies checked, under half for an unresolved V gene and the rest for unknown reasons. The V and J calls and clone size come from that table; D and trimming were worked out from the DNA. The sample yields roughly 400,000 clones; more than 12% were counted once. 0.019% of the sample comes from the top ten.

Each donor gave one peripheral blood draw, averaging roughly 0.11 L, which was collected into heparinised tubes. A BD FACSAria II was used to sort naive, central memory, regulatory and stem cell-like memory CD4+ T cells with a panel that included CD45RO, CCR7, CD25, CD127, CD95 and CD27. A purity above 98% was achieved for all sorted populations. PBMCs were separated immediately by Lymphoprep density gradient centrifugation and were stained directly, without being cultured. So that batch effects would be minimized, each experiment stained and sorted samples in pairs, pairing one healthy donor with one patient. This clone showed up just once. The specificity of this receptor is unknown. Base qualities are not at hand, and no much larger clone is one base apart. Sequenced sample: naive CD4+ T cells from blood. In the paper's terms, the cell subset or site label means: true naive CD4+ T cells. This receptor was taken from a young woman in good health.

The CDR3 corresponds to CASSITQRAYSYNEQFF. The nucleotides read TGTGCCAGTAGTATAACCCAGCGGGCGTACTCCTACAATGAGCAGTTCTTC. This sequence uses TRBV19 and TRBJ2-1, and the D gene may be TRBD2, 6 bases matching. The junction shows trimming of 2 bases on V and 0 bases on J, plus 14 bases between the germline ends. Looking up the germline V gene (reference sequence) yields CDR1 LNHDA and CDR2 SQIVND. The CDR3 sequence holds 17 residues, the cysteine and phenylalanine included. The kept DNA is CDR3 alone, 51 bases in frame from the first base.